Following are 10 T cell receptor beta chains from one sample sequenced in a study of shared clonotypes between healthy human individuals. Naive CD8 isolation took CD45RO-negative cells positively selected for CCR7 and excluded terminally differentiated effector memory CD45RA+ cells. Profiled with immunoSEQ multiplex PCR; TCRdb holds only in-frame clones, not every one. The repertoire holds millions of clones, less than 95% seen once, with roughly 1% in the top ten. The specimen was naive CD8+ T cells sorted from blood. The receptors come from a man between 18 and 29 years old in good health.

This clone was observed a single time. The V call is TRBV18, the J call TRBJ2-5, with D possibly TRBD2 on 6 matching bases. Germline CDR1 is KGHSH and CDR2 is LQKENI. The CDR3 contains 13 residues. The V end was cut by 3 bases, the J end by 5 bases, with 10 bases between. The CDR3 nucleotides are TGTGCCAGCTCACCGCGGGACTGGGAGACCCAGTACTTC. Encoded protein: CASSPRDWETQYF.

As to this clone: Additional DNA sequences in this sample encode the identical CDR3. The chain uses TRBV27 and TRBJ1-5; D may be TRBD1 (5 bases). V lost 1 base and J lost 0, with 7 bases in between. CDR3 size: 15 residues. Germline V gene data show CDR1 as MNHEY and CDR2 as SMNVEV (reference sequence). CDR3 sequence reads: CASSLLGDSNQPQHF. CDR3 coding DNA: TGTGCCAGCAGTTTATTAGGGGATAGCAATCAGCCCCAGCATTTT.

CDR3 sequence reads: CASTSGWTVNGYTF. For the CDR3, the DNA is TGTGCCAGTACCTCAGGGTGGACAGTTAATGGCTACACCTTC. The chain employs TRBV19 and TRBJ1-2; tentative D call: TRBD1 (6 bases). CDR1 is LNHDA, CDR2 SQIVND, per germline (reference sequence). V gave up 7 bases and J gave up 6 bases, with 18 bases separating them. There are 14 residues in the CDR3.

The chain carries TRBV27 and TRBJ2-1; no clear D gene. The CDR3 covers 17 residues. The V gene lost 6 bases and the J gene lost 0 bases, with 18 bases spanning the gap. Germline CDR1 is MNHEY and CDR2 is SMNVEV (reference sequence). The chain's CDR3 is CASSLTIASASYNEQFF. DNA for the CDR3: TGTGCCAGCAGCCTGACAATAGCTTCCGCCTCCTACAATGAGCAGTTCTTC.

The chain links TRBV18 to TRBJ1-2; 7 bases agree with TRBD1. The CDR3 totals 16 residues. Germline V lookup: CDR1 KGHSH, CDR2 LQKENI. The trim removed 5 bases at V and 4 bases at J, leaving 13 bases unmatched. Here the CDR3 reads CASSALTTGASYGYTF. In DNA, the CDR3 is TGTGCCAGCTCAGCCTTAACTACAGGGGCCAGCTATGGCTACACCTTC.

On this clone: Other DNA sequences from this sample encode an identical CDR3 as well. The V and J genes are TRBV4-1 and TRBJ2-5; D call uncertain. The CDR3 is 13 residues long. Germline assignment: CDR1 MGHRA and CDR2 YSYEKL. Between the trimmed V and J ends, which lost 0 bases and 4 bases, there was a span of 6 bases. The CDR3: CASSQDLRETQYF. The CDR3 DNA is TGCGCCAGCAGCCAAGATCTGCGAGAGACCCAGTACTTC.

This CDR3 is CASSQDTLAGEFTGELFF. The CDR3 DNA is TGCGCCAGCAGCCAAGATACCCTTGCTGGAGAATTCACCGGGGAGCTGTTTTTT. The V call is TRBV4-1, the J call TRBJ2-2; D remains unclear. CDR1 and CDR2 from the germline V gene are MGHRA and YSYEKL. The CDR3 extends over 18 amino acids. The V and J ends lost 0 bases and 4 bases respectively, with 18 bases between them.

J is TRBJ1-2 and V is TRBV30; TRBD1 matches at 7 bases. The J segment lost 6 bases and the V segment lost 8 bases, leaving 15 bases of the junction unmatched. CDR1 is GTSNPN and CDR2 is SVGIG in the germline V gene (reference sequence). The CDR3 length is 14 residues. In DNA form, the CDR3 reads TGTGCCCCAGAAGCGGGACAGAATATACATGGCTACACCTTC. It encodes CAPEAGQNIHGYTF.

The V gene is TRBV29-1, the J gene TRBJ1-2, with D unresolved. The CDR3 consists of 13 residues. V gave up 3 bases and J gave up 4 bases, with 12 bases separating them. The germline gives CDR1 SQVTM, CDR2 ANQGSEA. The DNA for the CDR3 is TGCAGCGTTGAGGCCGATACGGCCTATGGCTACACCTTC. Translation: CSVEADTAYGYTF.

This sequence joins TRBV4-3 and TRBJ1-2; TRBD1 is a possible D gene (5 bases). This CDR3 spans 16 amino acids. Germline values: CDR1 LGHNA, CDR2 YSLEER. V lost 4 bases to trimming and J lost 1 base, with 16 bases between them. DNA for the CDR3: TGCGCCAGCAGCCCCAGTAAAGGGGAATATAACTATGGCTACACCTTC. Its protein is CASSPSKGEYNYGYTF.